What follows are 8 T cell receptor beta chains derived from one specimen sequenced in a study of metastatic and nonmetastatic thyroid tumors. All patients were untreated before thyroid surgery. TCRdb re-called clones from the PCR reads using MiXCR. The sample holds about 1,900 clones; approximately 11% are singletons and the top ten take roughly two fifths. Sequencing input: tumor tissue. Every receptor here comes from a female donor with papillary thyroid cancer or a benign thyroid nodule (not recorded which). Some clones in this sample may be carry-over from other donors' samples.

This clone was seen a handful of times. A much larger clone lies one base from this, so it may be a read error. The chain carries TRBV30 and TRBJ1-4; maybe TRBD1 (5 bases). The CDR3 has 16 residues. CDR1 and CDR2 from the germline V gene are GTSNPN and SVGIG (reference sequence). The CDR3 sequence is CAWGVDSLGGSEKLFF. CDR3 sequence (DNA): TGTGCCTGGGGTGTTGACAGTCTGGGGGGAAGCGAAAAACTGTTTTTT.

This clone rates as hyperexpanded. V and J are TRBV6-1 and TRBJ1-6, with D uncertain. Per germline, CDR1 MNHNS and CDR2 SASEGT. Deletions cut 1 base from V and 9 bases from J, with 13 bases between. The CDR3 runs 15 residues. DNA for the CDR3: TGTGCCAGCAGTGAAGGGCGGGGTATGGGTTCACCCCTCCACTTT. It is translated as CASSEGRGMGSPLHF.

This clone was detected a few times. The V gene is TRBV6-2 or TRBV6-3, the J gene TRBJ1-2; TRBD1 matches 8 bases. Germline V gene sequence: CDR1 MNHEY, CDR2 SVGEGT. The CDR3 spans 14 residues. V was clipped by 5 bases and J by 6 bases; unmatched bases: 8. CDR3 DNA: TGTGCCAGCAGTCAAGGACAGGGAAGGAATGGCTACACCTTC. Translated, it gives CASSQGQGRNGYTF.

This clone is medium-sized in the sample. The rearrangement links TRBV6-6 to TRBJ1-5; D gene unclear. The CDR3 contains 15 residues. Germline V lookup: CDR1 MNHNY, CDR2 SVGAGI (reference sequence). V lost 2 bases, J lost 0 bases, and 8 bases lay in between. This CDR3 is CASSYGQYSNQPQHF. DNA for the CDR3: TGTGCCAGCAGTTACGGGCAGTATAGCAATCAGCCCCAGCATTTT.

This clone is medium-sized by share. The J gene is TRBJ2-3, the V gene TRBV7-2, with a weak D call TRBD1 (6 bases). V was pared by 2 bases and J by 1 base, with 10 bases between. CDR3 size: 15 residues. Germline loops: CDR1 SGHTA, CDR2 FQGNSA. DNA of the CDR3: TGTGCCAGCAGCTTAAGGGGACAACGCACAGATACGCAGTATTTT. Protein product: CASSLRGQRTDTQYF.

This clone has a count of ten or more. The chain joins TRBV10-3 to TRBJ2-1; TRBD2 agrees at 10 bases. The V gene's germline CDR1 is ENHRY and CDR2 SYGVKD. V lost 10 bases, J lost 8 bases, and 8 bases stayed unmatched. This CDR3 region has 13 residues. The CDR3 is CATQREGLHEQFF. The CDR3 DNA reads TGTGCCACCCAGCGGGAGGGCCTCCATGAGCAGTTCTTC.

By sample fraction, this clone is medium-sized (0.01 to 0.1%). The gene calls are TRBV6-1 and TRBJ1-6; TRBD1 matches at 7 bases. CDR1 and CDR2 (germline): MNHNS, SASEGT. The CDR3 has 16 residues. V was clipped by 6 bases and J by 6 bases; unmatched bases: 11. CDR3 sequence: CASSLLQGSGNSPLHF. CDR3 nucleotide sequence: TGTGCCAGCAGCCTCTTACAGGGGTCCGGTAATTCACCCCTCCACTTT.

This clone has at least ten counts. The chain links TRBV5-6 to TRBJ1-1, with 7 bases that match TRBD1. The V segment lost 4 bases and the J segment 2 bases; nucleotides outside the gene matches: 8. Germline V lookup: CDR1 SGHDT, CDR2 YYEEEE. CDR3 size: 15 residues. CDR3: CASSTGQVPNTEAFF. In DNA form, the CDR3 reads TGTGCCAGCAGCACCGGACAGGTCCCAAACACTGAAGCTTTCTTT.